The rows below give T cell receptor beta chains drawn from one sample of a study of cytomegalovirus exposure and HLA in healthy donors. The assay was immunoSEQ multiplex PCR, and TCRdb's table has in-frame clones only and misses some. Of fewer than 120,000 clones listed, around 83% are singletons. Sequencing input: PBMCs. All receptors derive from a woman aged 55-70 years in good health and CMV-seropositive. The CDR3 runs from the conserved cysteine through the conserved F or W. The D gene is left open where the match is weak. Rows give clone size only sometimes, using once, few, many, or a class for an expanded clone.

size	D	J	V	CDR3	DNA
NA	NA	TRBJ2-1	TRBV5-4	CASSLVGSRNNEQFF	TGTGCCAGCAGCTTGGTCGGGAGTCGTAACAATGAGCAGTTCTTC
NA	TRBD1	TRBJ1-2	TRBV11-2	CASSPTGGFYGYTF	TGTGCCAGCAGCCCTACAGGGGGCTTCTACGGCTACACCTTC
NA	NA	TRBJ2-1	TRBV6-4	CASSDHYNEQFF	TGTGCCAGCAGTGACCATTACAATGAGCAGTTCTTC
NA	NA	TRBJ2-1	TRBV7-3	CASSLGAYNEQFF	TGTGCCAGCAGCCTAGGGGCTTACAATGAGCAGTTCTTC
once	NA	TRBJ2-1	TRBV4-1	CASSHTGSEQFF	TGCGCCAGCAGCCATACAGGGAGCGAGCAGTTCTTC
NA	NA	TRBJ2-7	TRBV7-9	CASSDFAAPYEQYF	TGTGCCAGCAGCGACTTTGCGGCCCCCTACGAGCAGTACTTC
few	NA	TRBJ2-7	TRBV7-3	CASSPGVDYEQYF	TGTGCCAGCAGCCCGGGAGTCGACTACGAGCAGTACTTC
NA	TRBD2	TRBJ2-1	TRBV28	CASSLAGDVNEQFF	TGTGCCAGCAGTCTAGCGGGAGATGTGAATGAGCAGTTCTTC
NA	NA	TRBJ1-4	TRBV30	CAWSRQDGEKLFF	TGTGCCTGGAGTAGACAGGACGGCGAAAAACTGTTTTTT
NA	NA	TRBJ2-1	TRBV29-1	CSFPRANEQFF	TGCAGCTTCCCACGCGCCAATGAGCAGTTCTTC
NA	TRBD1	TRBJ2-7	TRBV19	CASSADRGTYEQYF	TGTGCCAGTAGTGCTGACAGGGGAACCTACGAGCAGTACTTC
NA	TRBD2	TRBJ2-7	TRBV5-4	CASRKGLAGGVSYEQYF	TGTGCCAGCAGAAAAGGACTAGCGGGGGGGGTCTCCTACGAGCAGTACTTC
NA	NA	TRBJ1-2	TRBV19	CASTPSDLYGCTF	TGTGCCAGTACTCCGTCGGACTTATATGGCTGCACCTTC
NA	TRBD1	TRBJ2-7	TRBV6-5	CASSYPGQGNYEQYF	TGTGCCAGCAGTTACCCCGGACAGGGGAACTACGAGCAGTACTTC
NA	NA	TRBJ2-7	TRBV14	CASSQQGLSYEQYF	TGTGCCAGCAGCCAACAGGGATTATCCTACGAGCAGTACTTC
NA	NA	TRBJ2-7	TRBV5-4	CASSIGQYEQYF	TGTGCCAGCAGCATAGGACAATACGAGCAGTACTTC
NA	TRBD1	TRBJ1-1	TRBV5-4	CASSFSGGTEAFF	TGTGCCAGCAGCTTTTCAGGGGGCACTGAAGCTTTCTTT
NA	TRBD1	TRBJ1-2	TRBV2	CASSDDRGYGYTF	TGTGCCAGCAGCGACGACAGGGGATATGGCTACACCTTC
NA	NA	TRBJ1-1	TRBV10-1	CASSGYRTEAFF	TGCGCCAGCAGTGGTTACCGGACTGAAGCTTTCTTT
NA	NA	TRBJ1-2	TRBV6-5	CASSYRDSGYTF	TGTGCCAGCAGTTATCGTGATAGTGGCTACACCTTC
NA	NA	TRBJ1-5	TRBV5-1	CASSLSSGDQPQHF	TGCGCCAGCAGCTTGTCGTCAGGGGATCAGCCCCAGCATTTT
once	TRBD2	TRBJ2-4	TRBV6-1	CASRLAGGDIQYF	TGTGCCAGCAGACTAGCCGGGGGGGACATTCAGTACTTC
NA	NA	TRBJ2-7	TRBV15	CATSRDLLAEQYF	TGTGCCACCAGCAGAGATCTGTTGGCCGAGCAGTACTTC
NA	NA	TRBJ1-1	TRBV28	CASSRRAEAFF	TGTGCCAGCAGTCGCCGCGCTGAAGCTTTCTTT
few	TRBD1	TRBJ2-1	TRBV2	CASSSAGQGGNNEQFF	TGTGCCAGCAGTTCTGCGGGACAGGGCGGAAACAATGAGCAGTTCTTC